This TCR beta chain stems from a study of T cell responses to AZD1222 COVID-19 vaccine (TCRdb year 2021). Notes on the research overall: Because spike-specific TCR depth and breadth did not differ between the two schedules, AZD1222 recipients who got a second dose at roughly 4 weeks were pooled with those who got a second dose at roughly 12 weeks. TCR sequencing covered 230 or so trial participants: about 210 given two doses of AZD1222 and some 25 given two doses of MenACWY control vaccine. Trial participants were enrolled by age into subgroups of 18-55, 56-69 and 70-plus years, and 148, 28 and 57 TCR-sequenced participants, respectively, were included in these subgroups.

Study-wide conclusions, independent of this receptor: Because no day 14 peak-response samples were available, the repertoires could be characterized only after the peak T cell response. A significant rise in spike-specific TCR breadth and depth was observed after two AZD1222 doses relative to day 0 and relative to MenACWY recipients. Reportedly, close to half of the unique spike-specific TCRs recognized epitopes lying outside the regions that are mutated in the B.1.351 and B.1.1.7 variants. Participants were mostly white British, with more females than males. The authors suggested clonal diversity may have been underestimated. Conclusions about previously exposed vaccinees are limited, since just a handful of AZD1222 recipients were seropositive for SARS-CoV-2 at baseline. The whole spike protein was spanned by vaccine-associated CD4 TCRs, and dominant responses were seen in regions 160-218 and 743-854. The 56-69-year group was small, and its depth increase did not reach significance, likely because of low power.

Notes on this clone: Its antigen is still unknown. No much larger clone exists at a distance of one base, and base qualities are not known.

The CDR3 regions of human TCRbeta chains were analyzed by immunosequencing. The source study handled its data this way. Repertoire TCRs were matched against a reference library of SARS-CoV-2-specific TCRs generated with the MIRA antigen-specificity platform. Breadth meant the fraction of unique TCRs that were SARS-CoV-2-associated, whereas depth meant the fraction of total T cells that were SARS-CoV-2-associated. Using the MIRA data, every spike-specific TCR was mapped to the spike region that the TCR reacted to and assigned to either a CD4 or a CD8 class. Log10-transformed breadth and depth values were compared by one-way ANOVA with Sidak's multiple comparisons tests. Here the immuneACCESS table is served through TCRdb, limited to in-frame sequences with V and J called. Missing clones are a known gap in these copies; in checked studies unresolved V genes cover under half, and the rest lacks a known reason. V and J calls and clone size are copied from that table; D and trimming were computed from the DNA. The sample table contains roughly 100,000 clones; only one count was recorded for more than 75% of them. In total, the top ten clones hold roughly 9.2% of the sample.

The time point label, read with the paper, signifies: baseline before first vaccination. The vaccinee samples were drawn from two UK trials, COV001 and COV002, one of which was a single-blind randomized controlled phase 2/3 trial testing AZD1222 (ChAdOx1 nCoV-19) in healthy adults. For TCRbeta chain sequencing, PBMC samples from trial participants were taken at day 0 and at day 28 after the second dose. There are 14 amino acids in the CDR3, from cysteine to phenylalanine inclusive. The sequence is cut down to CDR3 DNA, 42 bases in frame from base 1. Compared with germline, V lacks 3 bases and J lacks 4 bases; bases without a gene match: 3. The germline V gene encodes CDR1 KGHSH and CDR2 LQKENI.

This specimen was peripheral blood, taken on day 0 of AZD1222 vaccination. The receptor comes from an adult in good health. Here the chain combines TRBV18 and TRBJ1-5, with 7 bases matching TRBD1. The DNA is as follows: TGTGCCAGCTCACCGGCGGGACAGAATCAGCCCCAGCATTTT. Its product reads: CASSPAGQNQPQHF.